The rows below give T cell receptor beta chains drawn from one sample of a study of T cells in localized non-small cell lung cancer. This table comes from immunoSEQ multiplex PCR, and its TCRdb copy is limited to in-frame clones, with some not included. The table records fewer than 1,500 clones, approximately 20% of them present only once. The sample in question was normal lung tissue next to the tumor, obtained before any cancer treatment. Receptor source: a male donor older than 55 with stage I lung adenocarcinoma. Both conserved end residues are trimmed from each CDR3.

j_call cdr3_length v_call cdr3_aa
TRBJ1-1 13 TRBV6-8 ASRDLTAVNTEAF
TRBJ1-5 13 TRBV19 ASFSDRGEDQPQH
TRBJ2-5 10 TRBV29-1 SVGQLEETQY
TRBJ1-1 12 TRBV11-3 ASSLDLGSTEAF
TRBJ1-1 13 TRBV6-8 ASSYSTLAYTEAF
TRBJ2-5 11 TRBV9 ASSGDYQETQY
TRBJ1-3 14 TRBV5-1 ASSLGSISTGNTIY
TRBJ1-1 13 TRBV4-1 ASSQEGGQGSKAF
TRBJ2-7 15 TRBV11-3 ASSLEGGGLSRREQY
TRBJ2-7 11 TRBV9 ATLPAGPGEQY
TRBJ1-1 12 TRBV6-8 ASTFLQGPGEAF
TRBJ2-5 14 TRBV6-8 ASSKWDRGIEETQY
TRBJ2-1 13 TRBV11-3 ASSSTLSSYNEQF
TRBJ1-1 11 TRBV18 ASSGSYLTEAF
TRBJ2-3 14 TRBV4-1 ASSQGLRRGTDTQY
TRBJ2-1 12 TRBV11-3 ASSLGVSGAEQF
TRBJ1-1 12 TRBV11-3 ASTPRTGFAEAF
TRBJ2-2 12 TRBV11-3 ASSSDSLAGELF
TRBJ2-5 13 TRBV18 ASSPRGQGGETQY
TRBJ1-2 12 TRBV18 ASSPPEVWGGYT
TRBJ1-5 12 TRBV28 ASSLYPRDQPQH
TRBJ2-2 15 TRBV6-8 ASRDRAPDLDTGELF
TRBJ2-3 13 TRBV9 ASTLPGGRTDTQY
TRBJ1-4 12 TRBV6-8 ASRPGTVNEKLF
TRBJ1-2 13 TRBV11-3 ASSFWPGVNYGYT
TRBJ2-7 11 TRBV6-8 ASISTGPYEQY
TRBJ2-5 14 TRBV6-7 ASKLLPGQGRETQY
TRBJ2-6 14 TRBV28 ASKRGLSSGANVLT
TRBJ1-2 11 TRBV6-8 ASSYDPRAGYT
TRBJ1-3 15 TRBV6-8 ASSYRGPANSGNTIY
TRBJ2-5 12 TRBV19 ASSLRQGVQTQY
TRBJ2-1 14 TRBV11-3 ASSLGQQHYINEQF
TRBJ2-4 14 TRBV6-8 ASSYAKGKGENIQY
TRBJ2-7 12 TRBV19 ASSGTGPSYEQY
TRBJ2-3 12 TRBV30 AWSGGGYTDTQY
TRBJ2-5 14 TRBV9 ASSVGGGQGKETQY
TRBJ2-3 14 TRBV6-8 ASSDSWGQGSDTQY
TRBJ2-2 14 TRBV19 ASKEQPEDHTGELF
TRBJ1-5 13 TRBV6-8 AIRHSDRDNQPQH
TRBJ1-2 11 TRBV12-5 ASEIRGSYGYT
TRBJ2-3 14 TRBV19 ASSDLAGGSTDTQY
TRBJ2-3 12 TRBV6-8 ASKELASTDTQY
TRBJ1-2 12 TRBV28 ASSRPGLNYGYT
TRBJ1-5 11 TRBV30 AWSRAGSQPQH
TRBJ2-7 13 TRBV11-3 ASSLEPGALYEQY
TRBJ2-7 13 TRBV19 ASSPRGQGASEQY
TRBJ2-3 15 TRBV30 AWSGAGQGTSTDTQY